These 20 T cell receptor beta chains originate from one sample sequenced in a study of blood T cell repertoires in COVID-19. The repertoire was sequenced with immunoSEQ multiplex PCR; TCRdb's copy has only in-frame clones and lacks some. The sample comprises about 56,000 clones, roughly 90% of which are singletons, and about a fifth rests with the top ten. The sequencing sample was made of peripheral blood. The receptor set was obtained from a human donor in a cohort sampled during active COVID-19.

The chain links TRBV18 to TRBJ1-1; D unclear. CDR3 length: 14 amino acids. Germline lookup yields CDR1 KGHSH and CDR2 LQKENI. The V and J ends lost 3 bases and 9 bases respectively, with 17 bases between them. The CDR3 DNA follows: TGTGCCAGCTCACCTCAGTACCGACAATCGCAAGCTTTCTTT. This sequence encodes CASSPQYRQSQAFF.

The chain couples TRBV7-2 to TRBJ1-1; 11 bases fit TRBD1. The CDR3 extends over 16 amino acids. CDR1 is SGHTA and CDR2 is FQGNSA in the germline V gene. The V segment lost 5 bases and the J segment 7 bases; nucleotides outside the gene matches: 12. The CDR3 reads CASSPRGQGARVEAFF. The CDR3 coding sequence is TGTGCCAGCAGCCCACGAGGACAGGGGGCGCGTGTTGAAGCTTTCTTT.

The rearrangement links TRBV20-1 to TRBJ1-4; possibly TRBD1 for D (5 bases). Germline values: CDR1 DFQATT, CDR2 SNEGSKA (reference sequence). The CDR3 sequence is 15 residues long. Trimming stripped 3 bases from V and 8 bases from J, with 19 bases between. The CDR3 spells CSASSGPRGGEKLFF. The CDR3, as DNA: TGCAGTGCTAGTTCAGGCCCTCGCGGGGGAGAAAAACTGTTTTTT.

V gene TRBV7-9 combines with J gene TRBJ2-3; 12 bases are shared with TRBD2. V lost 5 bases, J lost 3 bases, and 6 bases stayed unmatched. From germline, CDR1 is SEHNR and CDR2 FQNEAQ (reference sequence). This CDR3 spans 16 amino acids. The CDR3 region is CASSPTSGGATDTQYF. CDR3 nucleotides: TGTGCCAGCAGCCCGACTAGCGGGGGTGCGACAGATACGCAGTATTTT. The full variable domain, its missing parts supplied by reference TRBV7-9 and TRBJ2-3, is DTGVSQNPRHKITKRGQNVTFRCDPISEHNRLYWYRQTLGQGPEFLTYFQNEAQLEKSRLLSDRFSAERPKGSFSTLEIQRTEQGDSAMYLCASSPTSGGATDTQYFGPGTRLTVL.

A single count supports this clone. The gene calls are TRBV5-8 and TRBJ2-1; TRBD2 agrees at 8 bases. V trimming: 4 bases; J trimming: 9 bases; junction bases outside the gene matches: 9. Germline values: CDR1 SGHTS, CDR2 YDEGEE. The CDR3 has 14 residues. In nucleotides, the CDR3 is TGTGCCAGCAGCCCGGGGGGGCCGCCGGGTGAGCAGTTCTTC. This codes for CASSPGGPPGEQFF.

The rearrangement joins TRBV14 to TRBJ2-7; a weak D match, TRBD1 (7 bases). The germline V gene encodes CDR1 SGHDN and CDR2 FVKESK. V was clipped by 1 base and J by 2 bases, with 15 bases between them. The CDR3 runs to 16 residues. The CDR3 sequence: CASSQAGRGATYEQYF. The CDR3 DNA sequence: TGTGCCAGCAGCCAAGCGGGCAGGGGGGCCACCTACGAGCAGTACTTC. The complete variable domain, with remaining parts taken from reference TRBV14 and TRBJ2-7, reads EAGVTQFPSHSVIEKGQTVTLRCDPISGHDNLYWYRRVMGKEIKFLLHFVKESKQDESGMPNNRFLAERTGGTYSTLKVQPAELEDSGVYFCASSQAGRGATYEQYFGPGTRLTVT.

This clone is a singleton in its sample. The rearrangement links TRBV11-2 to TRBJ2-1, with 8 bases aligning to TRBD1. Germline assignment: CDR1 SGHAT and CDR2 FQNNGV. There are 15 residues in the CDR3. J was trimmed by 4 bases and V by 0 bases; bases with no gene match: 2. CDR3 in DNA: TGTGCCAGCAGCTTAGACAGGGGGCTTTACAATGAGCAGTTCTTC. Translating it yields CASSLDRGLYNEQFF.

This rearrangement joins TRBV19 to TRBJ1-2; D remains ambiguous. This CDR3 is 16 amino acids long. Germline V gives CDR1 LNHDA, CDR2 SQIVND (reference sequence). V was trimmed by 0 bases and J by 4 bases, leaving 15 bases between them. CDR3 sequence reads: CASSIEGGRPTYGYTF. The CDR3 DNA is TGTGCCAGTAGTATAGAGGGAGGACGGCCTACCTATGGCTACACCTTC.

As DNA, the CDR3 is TGCGCCAGCAGCCAAATCTCTAATCGACAGGGTCCCCCTATTATCCACGTCTCCTACGAGCAGTACTTC. This codes for CASSQISNRQGPPIIHVSYEQYF. The chain carries TRBV5-1 and TRBJ2-7; 7 bases fit TRBD1. CDR1 SGHRS and CDR2 YFSETQ come from the germline V gene. V was pared by 4 bases and J by 0 bases, with 31 bases of the junction left unmatched. CDR3 length: 23 residues. Looking up the rest from reference TRBV5-1 and TRBJ2-7 gives the full variable domain: KAGVTQTPRYLIKTRGQQVTLSCSPISGHRSVSWYQQTPGQGLQFLFEYFSETQRNKGNFPGRFSGRQFSNSRSEMNVSTLELGDSALYLCASSQISNRQGPPIIHVSYEQYFGPGTRLTVT.

This chain uses TRBV5-6 with TRBJ2-7; a weak D match, TRBD1 (6 bases). CDR3 length: 13 amino acids. CDR1 and CDR2 (germline): SGHDT, YYEEEE. Trimming took off 5 bases at V and 3 bases at J, with 12 bases between the two ends. The CDR3 reads CASRIQGLYEQYF. The DNA of the CDR3 is TGTGCCAGCAGGATACAGGGCCTCTACGAGCAGTACTTC.

The genes are TRBV6-4 and TRBJ2-3; TRBD1 aligns across 8 bases. This CDR3 comprises 19 residues. With V trimmed by 1 base and J by 3 bases, 15 bases remained unmatched. CDR1 and CDR2 from the germline V gene are MRHNA and SNTAGT. As DNA, the CDR3 is TGTGCCAGCAGTGACTTAGAAGGCCCCGGGACAGGAGAAACAGATACGCAGTATTTT. It yields the protein CASSDLEGPGTGETDTQYF.

The chain couples TRBV6-5 to TRBJ1-4; D might be TRBD1 (5 bases). Germline CDR1 reads MNHEY; CDR2 reads SVGAGI. CDR3 length: 12 residues. Trimming took 10 bases from V and 5 from J, leaving 11 bases between them. The CDR3 bases are TGTGCCACCCAGGGTGACAATGAAAAACTGTTTTTT. This codes for CATQGDNEKLFF.

The chain carries TRBV6-5 and TRBJ1-4, with unresolved D. The CDR3 covers 13 residues. The germline CDR1 and CDR2 sequences are MNHEY and SVGAGI. With 6 bases removed from V and 4 bases from J, the gap between germline ends came to 9 bases. DNA of the CDR3: TGTGCCAGCAGCATCGACAATAATGAAAAACTGTTTTTT. Protein sequence: CASSIDNNEKLFF.

The chain couples TRBV6-5 to TRBJ2-7; 11 positions agree with TRBD1. V lost 5 bases to trimming and J lost 8 bases; unmatched junction nucleotides: 11. There are 15 residues in the CDR3. Germline CDR1 and CDR2: MNHEY and SVGAGI. CDR3 sequence (DNA): TGTGCCAGCAGTACGGGACAGGGGGGTGGAGGGAAGCAGTACTTC. Protein: CASSTGQGGGGKQYF.

This rearrangement joins TRBV28 to TRBJ1-2; no definite D call. Germline V gene data show CDR1 as MDHEN and CDR2 as SYDVKM. The CDR3 runs to 18 residues. Between the trimmed V and J ends, which lost 6 bases and 7 bases, there was a span of 30 bases. CDR3: CASSRAMAGLGLLSGYTF. CDR3 coding DNA: TGTGCCAGCAGCCGCGCCATGGCCGGTCTTGGGTTACTATCTGGCTACACCTTC.

The V call is TRBV3-1 (or the pseudogene TRBV3-2), the J call TRBJ2-2; 9 bases map to TRBD2. Germline assignment: CDR1 LGHDT and CDR2 YNNKEL (reference sequence). V lost 2 bases, J lost 2 bases, and 6 bases stayed unmatched. The CDR3 runs to 17 residues. The CDR3 DNA reads as TGTGCCAGCAGCCAACCCGCTAGCGGGGCAAACACCGGGGAGCTGTTTTTT. This sequence encodes CASSQPASGANTGELFF.

This chain links TRBV6-5 with TRBJ2-7, with 10 bases that match TRBD1. The V segment lost 5 bases and the J segment 7 bases; nucleotides outside the gene matches: 11. Germline V gives CDR1 MNHEY, CDR2 SVGAGI. The CDR3 runs 15 residues. DNA of the CDR3: TGTGCCAGCAGTCCGTCGACAGGGGGCTTTAGGGAGCAGTACTTC. Translating gives CASSPSTGGFREQYF.

This clone was observed once. This chain joins TRBV4-3 and TRBJ1-3; no clear D. The V gene lost 0 bases and the J gene lost 0 bases, with 9 bases spanning the gap. The germline gives CDR1 LGHNA, CDR2 YSLEER. CDR3 size: 16 residues. This chain's CDR3 is CASSQDTPSSGNTIYF. The DNA of the CDR3 is TGCGCCAGCAGCCAAGATACCCCCAGCTCTGGAAACACCATATATTTT.

This chain uses TRBV19 with TRBJ1-5, with 7 bases fitting TRBD1. The CDR3 is made up of 15 amino acids. Per the germline V gene, CDR1 is LNHDA and CDR2 is SQIVND (reference sequence). V dropped 6 bases and J dropped 3; count of bases not matched to a gene: 8. The CDR3 sequence: CASSYLGTDNQPQHF. The DNA of the CDR3 is TGTGCCAGTAGCTACCTAGGGACAGACAATCAGCCCCAGCATTTT.

This sequence joins TRBV7-2 and TRBJ2-2; D is unclear. The length of the CDR3 is 14 residues. Trimming removed 4 bases from V and 1 base from J, with 7 bases in between. CDR1 and CDR2 (germline): SGHTA, FQGNSA. The CDR3 reads CASSSRVNTGELFF. The CDR3 DNA reads TGTGCCAGCAGCTCGCGCGTGAACACCGGGGAGCTGTTTTTT.